These 5 T cell receptor beta chains originate from one sample sequenced in a study of blood T cell repertoires in COVID-19. Assay used: immunoSEQ multiplex PCR; TCRdb lists only in-frame clones, some missing. The sample yields 130,000 to 150,000 clones, roughly 82% seen once. What was sequenced was peripheral blood. These receptors were collected from a woman aged 50 to 60 in a cohort sampled during active or convalescent COVID-19.

The chain is built from TRBV12-3 or TRBV12-4 and TRBJ1-1; D call uncertain. This CDR3 has 13 amino acids. V shed 1 base and J shed 5 bases, with 8 bases lying between them. The CDR3 nucleotides read TGTGCCAGCAGTTTAGAACGGGAGACTGAAGCTTTCTTT. This encodes CASSLERETEAFF.

The chain employs TRBV3-1 (or the pseudogene TRBV3-2) and TRBJ2-7; no clear D gene. Trimming removed 0 bases at V and 2 bases at J, with 14 bases between. The germline V gene has CDR1 LGHDT and CDR2 YNNKEL (reference sequence). CDR3 size: 16 residues. CDR3 sequence reads: CASSQEGQAFPYEQYF. In DNA, the CDR3 is TGTGCCAGCAGCCAAGAAGGTCAGGCCTTCCCCTACGAGCAGTACTTC.

This chain connects TRBV24-1 to TRBJ2-2; a weak D match, TRBD1 (5 bases). Trimming pared 0 bases from V and 8 bases from J, leaving 6 bases between. This CDR3 has 13 residues. Germline CDR1 KGHDR, CDR2 SFDVKD. The CDR3 coding sequence is TGTGCCACCAGTGATTTGCAGGGTGGGGAGCTGTTTTTT. Its translation: CATSDLQGGELFF.

The chain couples TRBV19 to TRBJ1-2; D is uncertain. This CDR3 has 12 residues. The V gene lost 3 bases and the J gene lost 7 bases, with 9 bases spanning the gap. Per the germline V gene, CDR1 is LNHDA and CDR2 is SQIVND (reference sequence). The CDR3 here is CASSIDQVGYTF. The CDR3 DNA reads TGTGCCAGTAGTATCGACCAGGTTGGCTACACCTTC.

J is TRBJ2-2 and V is TRBV9; D might be TRBD1 (5 bases). This CDR3 contains 17 residues. Per the germline V gene, CDR1 is SGDLS and CDR2 is YYNGEE. Trimming took off 4 bases at V and 1 base at J, with 17 bases between the two ends. The CDR3 is CASSSQVDRMNTGELFF. The CDR3 DNA reads as TGTGCCAGCAGCTCACAGGTAGATAGGATGAACACCGGGGAGCTGTTTTTT.